This TCR beta chain was sequenced for a study of post-analysis software for immune sequencing data. Study results and limitations: There were roughly 5 TRBV segments more frequent in patients than controls, and TRBV5-6, TRBV5-1 and TRBV20-1 were among them.

Unique molecular identifiers tagged the TCR beta cDNA libraries. TCRdb reprocessed the PCR reads via MiXCR and lists one record per CDR3 protein. Of 450,000 to 700,000 distinct CDR3 sequences in the sample, 44% are singletons; the top ten hold over 1.5%. Points on this clonotype: Its antigen is unknown.

V lost 7 bases and J 6 bases, leaving 8 bases between the germline ends. The CDR3 has 10 residues. Germline V gives CDR1 SQVTM, CDR2 ANQGSEA. V usage is TRBV29-1 and J usage is TRBJ2-3, with D hard to call. The clonotype originates from a girl under 18 with multiple sclerosis. The sample taken for sequencing was blood. CDR3 sequence (DNA): TGCAGCGGTGGGTCGGATACGCAGTATTTT. This encodes CSGGSDTQYF.